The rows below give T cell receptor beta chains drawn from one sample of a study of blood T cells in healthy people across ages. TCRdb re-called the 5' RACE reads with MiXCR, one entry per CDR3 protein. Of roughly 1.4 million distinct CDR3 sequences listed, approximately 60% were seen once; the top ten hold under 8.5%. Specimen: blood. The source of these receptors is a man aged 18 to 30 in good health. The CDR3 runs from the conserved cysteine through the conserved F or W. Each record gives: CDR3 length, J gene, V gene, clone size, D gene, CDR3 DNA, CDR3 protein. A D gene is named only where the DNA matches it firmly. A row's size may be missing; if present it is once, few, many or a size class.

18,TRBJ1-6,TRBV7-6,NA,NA,TGTGCCAGCAGCTTATATCCGGGGTCTGGCTCAGGCAATTCACCCCTCCACTTT,CASSLYPGSGSGNSPLHF
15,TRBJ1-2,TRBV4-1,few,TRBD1,TGCGCCAGCAGCCAAGAGCCGGGACAGAGCTATGGCTACACCTTC,CASSQEPGQSYGYTF
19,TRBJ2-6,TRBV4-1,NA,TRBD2,TGCGCCAGCAGCCAAGTGTCATATAGCGGGGCCCCTGGGGCCAACGTCCTGACTTTC,CASSQVSYSGAPGANVLTF
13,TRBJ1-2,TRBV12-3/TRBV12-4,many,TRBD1,TGTGCCAGCAGTTTATCAGGGGGCAACGGCTACACCTTC,CASSLSGGNGYTF
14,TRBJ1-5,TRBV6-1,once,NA,TGTGCCAGCAGTGATGGACCGGGCCGACAGCCCCAGCATTTT,CASSDGPGRQPQHF
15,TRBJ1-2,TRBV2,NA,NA,TGTGCCAGCAGTGAGGATGCGGGGAGGAAGTATGGCTACACCTTC,CASSEDAGRKYGYTF
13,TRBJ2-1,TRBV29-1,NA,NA,TGCAGCGTTGTCCCCACCGTTGGCAATGAGCAGTTCTTC,CSVVPTVGNEQFF
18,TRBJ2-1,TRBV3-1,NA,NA,TGTGCCAGCAGCCCTACGGGTCACCGTAGCCATCACTACAATGAGCAGTTCTTC,CASSPTGHRSHHYNEQFF
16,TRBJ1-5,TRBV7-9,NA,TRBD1,TGTGCCAGCAGCACAGGGACAGGGGATAGCAATCAGCCCCAGCATTTT,CASSTGTGDSNQPQHF
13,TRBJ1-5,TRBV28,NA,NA,TGTGCCAGTACGGGACGGAAAAATCAGCCCCAGCATTTT,CASTGRKNQPQHF
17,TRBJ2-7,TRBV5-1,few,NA,TGCGCCAGCAGCTTGGATGTACAGAAATCTAGCTCCTACGAGCAGTACTTC,CASSLDVQKSSSYEQYF
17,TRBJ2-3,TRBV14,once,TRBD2,TGTGCCAGCAGCCAAGATGCCGAGCGGGAGTCTTGGGATACGCAGTATTTT,CASSQDAERESWDTQYF
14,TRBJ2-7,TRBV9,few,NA,TGTGCCAGCAGCGTAGGAGGACAGATCAACGAGCAGTACTTC,CASSVGGQINEQYF
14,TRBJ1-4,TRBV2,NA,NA,TGTGCCAGCAGTGAAACAGCTAATAATGAAAAACTGTTTTTT,CASSETANNEKLFF
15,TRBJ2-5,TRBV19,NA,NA,TGTGCCAGTAGTATAGATCTGCGGAGGCAAGAGACCCAGTACTTC,CASSIDLRRQETQYF
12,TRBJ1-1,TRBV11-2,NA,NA,TGTGCCAGCAGCTCGATCGCTACTGAAGCTTTCTTT,CASSSIATEAFF
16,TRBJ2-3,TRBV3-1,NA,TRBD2,TGTGCCAGCAGCCAAGATTCGGGGGGGGGCGCTTATACGCAGTATTTT,CASSQDSGGGAYTQYF
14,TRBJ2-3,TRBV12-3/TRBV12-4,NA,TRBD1,TGTGCCAGCAGCCGTCGTAGGGACAGGTTATCGCAGTATTTT,CASSRRRDRLSQYF
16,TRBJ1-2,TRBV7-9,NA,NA,TGTGCCAGCAGCCCCAACACCGCCGGGACAAGCTATGGCTACACCTTC,CASSPNTAGTSYGYTF
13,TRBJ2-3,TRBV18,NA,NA,TGTGCCAGCTCACCACCGACTTCAAATACGCAGTATTTT,CASSPPTSNTQYF
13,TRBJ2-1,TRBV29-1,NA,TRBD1,TGCAGCGTTTACGGGACAGCTTACAATGAGCAGTTCTTC,CSVYGTAYNEQFF
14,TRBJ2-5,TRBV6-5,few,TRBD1,TGTGCCAGCACTGGACAGGACCCACAAGAGACCCAGTACTTC,CASTGQDPQETQYF
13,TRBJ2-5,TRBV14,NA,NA,TGTGCCAGCAGCCAAGGAGTTAGGGACCAGCAGTACTTC,CASSQGVRDQQYF
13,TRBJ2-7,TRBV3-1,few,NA,TGTGCCAGCAGCCAACCAAACAAGGACGAGCAGTACTTC,CASSQPNKDEQYF
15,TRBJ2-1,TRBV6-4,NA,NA,TGTGCCAGCAGTGGGGGACGAGTCGGTCTCTCTGAGCAGTTCTTC,CASSGGRVGLSEQFF
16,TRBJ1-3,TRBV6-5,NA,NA,TGTGCCAGCAGTCCCGGGACACCCACCTCTGGAAACACCATATATTTT,CASSPGTPTSGNTIYF
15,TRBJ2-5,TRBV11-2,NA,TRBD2,TGTGCCAGCAGCTTATGGACTAGCGTTCAAGAGACCCAGTACTTC,CASSLWTSVQETQYF
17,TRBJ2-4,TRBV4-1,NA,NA,TGCGCCAGCAGCCCGGAGGGTAGCGGCCCCCGGGGAAACATTCAGTACTTC,CASSPEGSGPRGNIQYF
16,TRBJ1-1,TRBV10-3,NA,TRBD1,TGTGCCATCAGTGAGTGGGACAGGGGTGTGAACACTGAAGCTTTCTTT,CAISEWDRGVNTEAFF
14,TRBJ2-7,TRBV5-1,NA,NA,TGCGCCAGCAGCCTAAATGCTGACGACTACGAGCAGTACTTC,CASSLNADDYEQYF
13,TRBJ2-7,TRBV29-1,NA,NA,TGCAGCGTTGTAAACTGGCCAGCCTACGAGCAGTACTTC,CSVVNWPAYEQYF
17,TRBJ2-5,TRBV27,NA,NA,TGTGCCAGCAGTTTATACGGTGGGTCAGCGATTGGAGAGACCCAGTACTTC,CASSLYGGSAIGETQYF
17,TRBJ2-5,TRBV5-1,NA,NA,TGCGCCAGCAGCTTGAACCCCCTGCGGGGAACCCAAGAGACCCAGTACTTC,CASSLNPLRGTQETQYF
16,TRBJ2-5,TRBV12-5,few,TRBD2,TGTGCTAGTGCCTTAGGGCTAGCGGGAGACCAAGAGACCCAGTACTTC,CASALGLAGDQETQYF
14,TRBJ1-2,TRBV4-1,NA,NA,TGCGCCAGCTGCCAAGCAGGGTCTAACTATGGCTACACCTTC,CASCQAGSNYGYTF
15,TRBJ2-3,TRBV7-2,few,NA,TGTGCCAGCAGCTACGCAGGAGGCCGGGGGAATACGCAGTATTTT,CASSYAGGRGNTQYF
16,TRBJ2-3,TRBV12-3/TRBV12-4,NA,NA,TGTGCCAGCAGGAGGAGGGGCACACACAGCACAGATACGCAGTATTTT,CASRRRGTHSTDTQYF
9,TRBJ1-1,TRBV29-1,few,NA,TGCAGCGTGGACACTGAAGCTTTCTTT,CSVDTEAFF
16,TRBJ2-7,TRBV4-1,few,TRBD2,TGCGCCAGCAGCCAAGATCTAGGCGGGAGCTCCTACGAGCAGTACTTC,CASSQDLGGSSYEQYF
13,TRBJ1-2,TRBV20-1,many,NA,TGCAGTGCTAGAGATGGCGGGACCTATGGCTACACCTTC,CSARDGGTYGYTF
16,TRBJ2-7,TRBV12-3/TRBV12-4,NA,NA,TGTGCCAGCAGTTTATCGGAGGGGCTGAATAACAATGAGCAGTACTTC,CASSLSEGLNNNEQYF
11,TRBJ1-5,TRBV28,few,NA,TGTGCCAGCAGTCGTTATCAGCCCCAGCATTTT,CASSRYQPQHF
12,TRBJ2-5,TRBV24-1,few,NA,TGTGCCACCATATCGTCCTGGCAGACCCAGTACTTC,CATISSWQTQYF
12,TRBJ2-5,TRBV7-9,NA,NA,TGTGCCAGCAGCTGGGACAAAGAGACCCAGTACTTC,CASSWDKETQYF
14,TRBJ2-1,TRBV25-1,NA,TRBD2,TGTGTCAGCGATGCGGGAGTAGCCTACAATGAGCAGTTCTTC,CVSDAGVAYNEQFF
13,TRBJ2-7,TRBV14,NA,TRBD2,TGTGCCAGCAGCCAGGTGGGGCGGGAGGAGCAGTACTTC,CASSQVGREEQYF
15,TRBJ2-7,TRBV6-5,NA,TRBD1,TGTGCCAGCAGTTACTCGACAGGGAGTATGGGCGAGCAGTACTTC,CASSYSTGSMGEQYF
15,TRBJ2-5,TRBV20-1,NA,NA,TGCAGTGCCCGACGGTCTCCCCTCTCTCAAGAGACCCAGTACTTC,CSARRSPLSQETQYF
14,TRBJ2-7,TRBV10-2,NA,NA,TGCGCCAGCAGACACGACGCTGAACGCTACGAGCAGTACTTC,CASRHDAERYEQYF
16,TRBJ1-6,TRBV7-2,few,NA,TGTGCCAGCAGCTTAGCGGGCCAGGTTCCAGGTTCACCCCTCCACTTT,CASSLAGQVPGSPLHF
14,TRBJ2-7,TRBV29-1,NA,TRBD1,TGCAGCGTTTACCCGGGACAGGGGGCGCGGGAGCAGTACTTC,CSVYPGQGAREQYF
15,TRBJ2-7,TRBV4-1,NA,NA,TGCGCCAACAGCCAAGTACAGTCAGGGGTGACGGAGCAGTACTTC,CANSQVQSGVTEQYF
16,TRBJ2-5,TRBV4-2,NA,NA,TGTGCCAGCAGCCAAGTCCCCCGACAGATTGGGGAGACCCAGTACTTC,CASSQVPRQIGETQYF
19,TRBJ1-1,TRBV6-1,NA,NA,TGTGCCAGCAGCCATAATTCGTTCCACACATGGGGGCAGAACACTGAAGCTTTCTTT,CASSHNSFHTWGQNTEAFF
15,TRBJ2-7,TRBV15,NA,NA,TGTGCCACCAGCAGAGACGGGACGCCCACCTACGAGCAGTACTTC,CATSRDGTPTYEQYF
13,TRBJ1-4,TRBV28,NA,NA,TGTGCCAGCAGTTTCCGCCCAGATGAAAAACTGTTTTTT,CASSFRPDEKLFF
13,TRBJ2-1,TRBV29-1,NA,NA,TGCAGCGTTGATACTGGCCACCACAATGAGCAGTTCTTC,CSVDTGHHNEQFF
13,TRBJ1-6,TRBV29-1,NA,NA,TGCAGCGCCAGGACGGGTCGCAATTCACCCCACCACTTT,CSARTGRNSPHHF
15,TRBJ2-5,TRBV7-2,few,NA,TGTGCCAGCAGCTTAGGACAACCGGGGGTCGAGACCCAGTACTTC,CASSLGQPGVETQYF
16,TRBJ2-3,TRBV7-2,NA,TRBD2,TGTGCCAGCAGCTTCGGGACTAGACCCCTCACAGATACGCAGTATTTT,CASSFGTRPLTDTQYF